The clone carrying this T cell receptor beta chain was counted only a few times. Antigen specificity is unknown. TCRdb reprocessed the reads with MiXCR, giving one entry per CDR3 protein. Among fewer than 550,000 distinct CDR3 sequences listed, about 30% were seen once. The source of the sample is a study of T cell repertoires in cytomegalovirus infection. Study summary: CMV infection plus the matching HLA type was flagged by public TCR beta signatures. Findings and limits, study-wide: Summed frequency of public TCR beta families distinguished CMV carriers with the relevant HLA.

The germline gives CDR1 MNHNS, CDR2 SASEGT. The CDR3 runs to 14 residues. Losses at the gene ends were 3 bases for V and 5 bases for J; bases not matched to a gene: 4. Sequencing used PBMCs. This TCR was recovered from a human donor in good health (CMV status not recorded). Some clones in this sample may be carry-over from other donors' samples. V and J are TRBV6-1 and TRBJ2-1, with TRBD2 matching 7 bases. The chain's CDR3 is CASSEGRANNEQFF. CDR3 in DNA: TGTGCCAGCAGTGAGGGGAGGGCGAACAATGAGCAGTTCTTC.